Below, one T cell receptor beta chain is given with its context. These data come from a study of blood T cells in healthy people across ages. The second PCR ran about 6 to 11 cycles with a sample-barcoded 5' primer and J-beta primers. TCRdb reanalysed the 5' RACE reads using MiXCR and keeps one entry per CDR3 protein. The sample comprises hundreds of thousands of distinct CDR3 sequences, roughly 25% of which are singletons, and roughly 9% rests with the top ten. Caucasian, healthy and from Russia, the donors were aged between about 6 and 90. The CDR3 is 12 amino acids. Trimming took off 4 bases at V and 8 bases at J, with 11 bases between the two ends. Germline CDR1 and CDR2: SGHTA and FQGNSA. These same records also appear under a second study, on T cells of mothers and their children.

Sequencing used blood. This clonotype was obtained from a boy younger than 18 in good health. The chain has TRBV7-2 and TRBJ1-2; D unclear. The CDR3 region is CASSSTRRGYTF. The CDR3 DNA sequence: TGTGCCAGCAGCTCAACCCGCCGGGGCTACACCTTC.